The TCR beta chain under discussion was sequenced for a study of T-cell memory formation after mild COVID-19. This clonotype was detected only a few times. The V gene's germline CDR1 is MGHRA and CDR2 YSYEKL. This CDR3 has 16 residues. The V and J ends lost 3 bases and 4 bases, in that order; junction bases with no gene match: 8. TCRdb processed the 5' RACE reads anew with MiXCR; each CDR3 protein has one entry. This sample has 450,000 to 700,000 distinct CDR3 sequences, with approximately 18% found just once. This receptor was obtained from an adult woman who had mild COVID-19 (a few samples of this study predate the infection). Cell type and time point are not known. The V call is TRBV4-1, the J call TRBJ1-2; TRBD1 agrees at 10 bases. Material: PBMCs or a T cell subset sorted from them (not recorded which). CDR3 loop: CASSQHVTGGPYGYTF. CDR3 DNA: TGCGCCAGCAGCCAGCATGTGACAGGGGGCCCCTATGGCTACACCTTC.